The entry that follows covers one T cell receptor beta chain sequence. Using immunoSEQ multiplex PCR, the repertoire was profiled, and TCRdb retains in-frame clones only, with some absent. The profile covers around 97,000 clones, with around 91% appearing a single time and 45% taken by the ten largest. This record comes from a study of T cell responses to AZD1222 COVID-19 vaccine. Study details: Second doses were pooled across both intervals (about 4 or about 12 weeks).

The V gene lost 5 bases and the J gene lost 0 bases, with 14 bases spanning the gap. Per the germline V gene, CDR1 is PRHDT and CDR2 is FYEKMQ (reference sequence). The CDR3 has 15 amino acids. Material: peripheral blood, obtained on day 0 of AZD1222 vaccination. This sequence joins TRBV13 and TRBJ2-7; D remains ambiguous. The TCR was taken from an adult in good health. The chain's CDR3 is CASSPTPQASYEQYF. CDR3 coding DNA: TGTGCCAGCAGCCCGACTCCCCAGGCCTCCTACGAGCAGTACTTC.